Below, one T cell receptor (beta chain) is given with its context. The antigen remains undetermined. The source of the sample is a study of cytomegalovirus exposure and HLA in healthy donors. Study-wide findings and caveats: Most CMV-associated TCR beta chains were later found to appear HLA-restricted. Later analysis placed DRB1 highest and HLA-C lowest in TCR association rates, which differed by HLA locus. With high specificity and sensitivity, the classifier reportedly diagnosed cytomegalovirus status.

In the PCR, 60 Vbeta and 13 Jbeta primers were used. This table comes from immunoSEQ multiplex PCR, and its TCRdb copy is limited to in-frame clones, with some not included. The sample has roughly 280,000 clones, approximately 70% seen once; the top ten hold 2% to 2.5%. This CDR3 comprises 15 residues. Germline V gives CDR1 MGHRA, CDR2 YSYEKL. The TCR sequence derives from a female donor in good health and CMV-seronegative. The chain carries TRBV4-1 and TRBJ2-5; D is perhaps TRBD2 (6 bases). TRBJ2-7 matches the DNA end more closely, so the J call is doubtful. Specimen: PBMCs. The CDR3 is CASSFGLGGTYEQYF. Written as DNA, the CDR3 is TGCGCCAGCAGCTTCGGCCTAGGCGGGACCTACGAGCAGTACTTC.